The entry below gives a single T cell receptor (beta chain) sequence along with its context. The investigators amplified TCR beta CDR3 regions from RNA transcripts. HTBI primers were used for first-round RT-PCR of the TCR CDR3. TCRdb redid the calling of the multiplex PCR reads with MiXCR, one entry per CDR3 protein. Among fewer than 550,000 distinct CDR3 sequences listed, around a sixth were seen once. The sample originates from a study of T cells in Graves' hyperthyroidism and ophthalmopathy. Deletions cut 6 bases from V and 4 bases from J, with 13 bases between. The CDR3 runs to 15 residues. The TCR sequence derives from a woman in her late teens or twenties with Graves' hyperthyroidism. Material: blood. The chain carries TRBV12-3 or TRBV12-4 and TRBJ2-6, with TRBD1 as a possible D gene (6 bases). DNA for the CDR3: TGTGCCAGCAGCCATAGGGGGACCGGGGCCAACGTCCTGACTTTC. It yields the protein CASSHRGTGANVLTF.